The 8 T cell receptor beta chains listed next were all sequenced from one sample in a study of blood T cell repertoires in COVID-19 (dated by TCRdb to about 2020). Libraries were built with the immunoSEQ multiplex PCR assay. TCRdb's version of the immuneACCESS table is confined to in-frame rearrangements and falls short of the full clone set. An unresolved V gene accounts for under half of the shortfall where checked; the remainder is of unknown origin. The sample contains a few hundred thousand clones, 86% of them found a single time. 3.8% of the sample goes to the ten largest clones. The sample taken for sequencing was PBMCs or T cells enriched from blood (not recorded which). The receptors originated from a middle-aged woman with acute COVID-19.

A single count supports this clone. The chain combines TRBV3-1 (or the pseudogene TRBV3-2) with TRBJ2-7, with 7 bases matching TRBD1. J gave up 4 bases and V 4 bases, and 7 bases lay outside the gene matches. The CDR3 sequence is 14 residues long. Germline V gives CDR1 LGHDT, CDR2 YNNKEL (reference sequence). CDR3 in amino acids: CASSLNRGQYEQYF. For the CDR3, the DNA is TGTGCCAGCAGCCTAAACAGGGGACAGTACGAGCAGTACTTC.

This clone was recorded only once. This chain connects TRBV28 to TRBJ1-5; TRBD1 is a possible D gene (5 bases). The CDR3 has 15 residues. Germline V lookup: CDR1 MDHEN, CDR2 SYDVKM. The germline V and J ends were trimmed by 5 bases and 3 bases, with 14 bases remaining between them. As DNA, the CDR3 is TGTGCCAGCAGTCCCACCTCAGGGTTCAATCAGCCCCAGCATTTT. It yields the protein CASSPTSGFNQPQHF.

This chain joins TRBV7-2 and TRBJ2-5, with TRBD2 as a possible D gene (5 bases). V was trimmed by 5 bases and J by 7 bases, leaving 17 bases between them. The germline gives CDR1 SGHTA, CDR2 FQGNSA. The CDR3 runs to 14 residues. CDR3 sequence: CASSPSSLSRTQYF. CDR3 nucleotides: TGTGCCAGCAGCCCTAGCTCCCTCAGCAGGACCCAGTACTTC.

The chain uses TRBV7-9 and TRBJ2-1, with 9 bases matching TRBD2. The CDR3 loop spans 15 amino acids. Germline trimming cut 4 bases from V and 7 bases from J; bases unmatched to any gene: 8. Germline CDR1 is SEHNR and CDR2 is FQNEAQ (reference sequence). CDR3 sequence reads: CASSSPAGGQNEQFF. The DNA of the CDR3 is TGTGCCAGCAGCTCCCCCGCGGGAGGGCAAAATGAGCAGTTCTTC.

The chain is built from TRBV2 and TRBJ1-2, with D possibly matching TRBD1 (5 bases). The CDR3 consists of 14 residues. Germline lookup yields CDR1 SNHLY and CDR2 FYNNEI. Trimming stripped 8 bases from V and 4 bases from J, with 17 bases between. The CDR3 reads CASGGASLIYGYTF. The CDR3 DNA sequence: TGTGCCAGCGGAGGGGCGAGCCTTATCTATGGCTACACCTTC.

The gene calls are TRBV19 and TRBJ2-7, with TRBD1 as a possible D gene (6 bases). This CDR3 is 15 amino acids long. The germline V gene has CDR1 LNHDA and CDR2 SQIVND (reference sequence). Trimming stripped 1 base from V and 0 bases from J, with 10 bases between. CDR3: CASSIAGASSYEQYF. The CDR3 nucleotides read TGTGCCAGTAGTATAGCAGGGGCCAGCTCCTACGAGCAGTACTTC.

In the case of this clone: This sample also contains other DNA sequences that code for the same CDR3. The chain has TRBV28 and TRBJ2-7, with 7 bases aligning to TRBD1. Germline CDR1 is MDHEN and CDR2 is SYDVKM. Losses at the gene ends were 5 bases for V and 3 bases for J; bases not matched to a gene: 7. This CDR3 region has 14 residues. This chain's CDR3 is CASSRRDSLYEQYF. DNA for the CDR3: TGTGCCAGCAGTCGCCGGGACAGTCTCTACGAGCAGTACTTC.

The V and J genes are TRBV9 and TRBJ2-3, with D unclear. The length of the CDR3 is 14 residues. Trimming left V 0 bases short and J 4 bases short, with 9 bases between. The germline CDR1 and CDR2 sequences are SGDLS and YYNGEE. Here the CDR3 reads CASSVGIVADTQYF. CDR3 nucleotides: TGTGCCAGCAGCGTAGGAATAGTTGCAGATACGCAGTATTTT. The variable domain in full, with the rest retrieved from reference TRBV9 and TRBJ2-3, is DSGVTQTPKHLITATGQRVTLRCSPRSGDLSVYWYQQSLDQGLQFLIQYYNGEERAKGNILERFSAQQFPDLHSELNLSSLELGDSALYFCASSVGIVADTQYFGPGTRLTVL.